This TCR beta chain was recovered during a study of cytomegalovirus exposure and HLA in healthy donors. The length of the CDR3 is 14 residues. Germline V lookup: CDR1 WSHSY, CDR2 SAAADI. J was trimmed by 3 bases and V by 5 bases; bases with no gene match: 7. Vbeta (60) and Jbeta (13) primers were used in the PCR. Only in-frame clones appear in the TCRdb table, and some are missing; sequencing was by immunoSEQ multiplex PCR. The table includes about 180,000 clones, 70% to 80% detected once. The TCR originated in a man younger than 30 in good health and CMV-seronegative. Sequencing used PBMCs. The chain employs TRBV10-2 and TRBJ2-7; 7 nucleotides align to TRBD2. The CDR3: CASSRLAVVYEQYF. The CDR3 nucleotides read TGCGCCAGCAGTCGTCTAGCGGTGGTCTACGAGCAGTACTTC.